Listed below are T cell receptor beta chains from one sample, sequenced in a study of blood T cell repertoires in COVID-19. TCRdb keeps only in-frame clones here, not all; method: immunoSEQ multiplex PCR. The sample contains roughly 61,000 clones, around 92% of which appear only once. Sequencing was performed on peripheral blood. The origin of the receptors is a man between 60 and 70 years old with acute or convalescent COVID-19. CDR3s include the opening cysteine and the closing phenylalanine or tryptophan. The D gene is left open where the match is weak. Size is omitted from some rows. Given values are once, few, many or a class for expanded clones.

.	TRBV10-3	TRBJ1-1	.	TGTGCCATCAGTGAGGTCTTGAACACTGAAGCTTTCTTT	CAISEVLNTEAFF
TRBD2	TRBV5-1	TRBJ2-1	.	TGCGCCAGCAGCTCGACCGGGACTAGCGGTTACAATGAGCAGTTCTTC	CASSSTGTSGYNEQFF
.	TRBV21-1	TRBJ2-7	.	TGTGCCAGCAGCAGGGTGACAGTCGGCTACGAGCAGTACTTC	CASSRVTVGYEQYF
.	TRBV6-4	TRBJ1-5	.	TGTGCCAGCAGTTCCAAACAGGTTAGTAATCAGCCCCAGCATTTT	CASSSKQVSNQPQHF
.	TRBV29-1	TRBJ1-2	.	TGCAGCGTGGAAGGGCCTACAGGGAACTATGGCTACACCTTC	CSVEGPTGNYGYTF
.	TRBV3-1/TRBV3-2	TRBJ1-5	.	TGTGCCAGCAGCCAAGTGATAAGTGGGACTCGGGCAGGGCAGCCCCAGCATTTT	CASSQVISGTRAGQPQHF
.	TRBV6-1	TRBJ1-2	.	TGTGCCAGCAGTGAAATTATTACAGCCGTCGGCTACACCTTC	CASSEIITAVGYTF
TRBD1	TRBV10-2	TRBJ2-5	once	TGCGCCAGCAGTGAGGTCTCGTGGGACAGGGAACGAGAGACCCAGTACTTC	CASSEVSWDRERETQYF
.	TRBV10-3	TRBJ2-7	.	TGTGCCTCAAGTGACGGGAGCGATTCCTACGGGCAGTACTTC	CASSDGSDSYGQYF
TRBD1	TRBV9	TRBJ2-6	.	TGTGCCAGCAGCGTAGGGAAGGGGGCAACAGGGGCCAACGTCCTGACTTTC	CASSVGKGATGANVLTF
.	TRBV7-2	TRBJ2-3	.	TGTGCCAGCAGCCCGGACAGACCTTCTAGCACAGATACGCAGTATTTT	CASSPDRPSSTDTQYF
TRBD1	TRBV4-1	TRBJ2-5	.	TGCGCCAGCAGCCGCGGACAGGTAAATCCAGGAGAGACCCAGTACTTC	CASSRGQVNPGETQYF
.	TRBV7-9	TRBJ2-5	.	TGTGCCGCGGACCCTGGAGGAGAGACCCAGTACTTC	CAADPGGETQYF
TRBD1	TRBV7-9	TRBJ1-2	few	TGTGCCAGCAGCCAGGGGGCGCGGGGCTATGGCTACACCTTC	CASSQGARGYGYTF
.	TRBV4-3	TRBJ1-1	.	TGCGCCAGCAGCCTGAGGGGGAGTACTGAAGCTTTCTTT	CASSLRGSTEAFF
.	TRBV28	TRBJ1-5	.	TGTGCCAGCAGTTTAGCGGGCGGTCAGCCCCAGCATTTT	CASSLAGGQPQHF
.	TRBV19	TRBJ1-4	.	TGTGCCAGTAGTATAGCCTTCGGGGATGAAAAACTGTTTTTT	CASSIAFGDEKLFF
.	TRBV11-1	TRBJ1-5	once	TGTGCCAGCAGCTTAAACCCGGGTCAGCCCCAGCATTTT	CASSLNPGQPQHF
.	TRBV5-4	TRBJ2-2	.	TGTGCCAGCAACCCCGATAGGGCGGGGTGGGATAAAACGAACACCGGGGAGCTGTTTTTT	CASNPDRAGWDKTNTGELFF
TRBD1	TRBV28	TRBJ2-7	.	TGTGCCAGCAGTCCTCCGACAGGGATGGGCTACGAGCAGTACTTC	CASSPPTGMGYEQYF
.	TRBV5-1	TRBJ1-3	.	TGCGCCAGCAGCTCTATCCGGGACACCAACTCTGGAAACACCATATATTTT	CASSSIRDTNSGNTIYF
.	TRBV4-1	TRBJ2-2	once	TGCGCCAGCAGCCAAGTTCTATCACGTAGCACCGGGGAGCTGTTTTTT	CASSQVLSRSTGELFF
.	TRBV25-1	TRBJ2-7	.	TGTGCCAGCAGTTACTCCTACGAGCAGTACTTC	CASSYSYEQYF
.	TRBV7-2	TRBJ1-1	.	TGTGCCAGCAGCTTAGACAGGGTAACTCGTGAAGCTTTCTTT	CASSLDRVTREAFF
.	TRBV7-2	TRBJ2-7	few	TGTGCCAGCAGCCCCGTCGGGGTCGGGAGCTACGAGCAGTACTTC	CASSPVGVGSYEQYF
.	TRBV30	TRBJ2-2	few	TGTGCCTGGAGCACTATGAGGGAGACCGGGGAGCTGTTTTTT	CAWSTMRETGELFF
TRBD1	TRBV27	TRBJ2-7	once	TGTGCCAGCAGTCCGACCGGGACAGGGGCCTACGAGCAGTACTTC	CASSPTGTGAYEQYF
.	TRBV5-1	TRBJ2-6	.	TGCGCCAGCAGCTTGGCAGGGAACTCTGGGGCCAACGTCCTGACTTTC	CASSLAGNSGANVLTF
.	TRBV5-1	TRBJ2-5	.	TGCGCCAGCAGCTTTCAGGGAGAGACCCAGTACTTC	CASSFQGETQYF
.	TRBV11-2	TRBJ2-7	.	TGTGCCAGCAGCCTACCCACCTACGAGCAGTACTTC	CASSLPTYEQYF
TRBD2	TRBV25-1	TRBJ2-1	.	TGTGCCAGCAGGACTAGCGGGTACAATGAGCAGTTCTTC	CASRTSGYNEQFF
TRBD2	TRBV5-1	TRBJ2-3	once	TGCGCCAGCAGCAGCTGGCGGGGGGCTAGCACAGATACGCAGTATTTT	CASSSWRGASTDTQYF
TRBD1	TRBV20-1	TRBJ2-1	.	TGCAGTGCTAGTTTCGGGGGACAGGGGGTCAATGAGCAGTTCTTC	CSASFGGQGVNEQFF
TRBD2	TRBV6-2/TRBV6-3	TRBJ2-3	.	TGTGCCAGCAGTTCATCCGATTCTATAGCGGGAATTAGGGCAGATACGCAGTATTTT	CASSSSDSIAGIRADTQYF
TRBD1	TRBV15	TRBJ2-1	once	TGTGCCACCAGTCCCTCGGACAGGGTGTATGAGCAGTTCTTC	CATSPSDRVYEQFF
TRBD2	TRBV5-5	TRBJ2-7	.	TGTGCCAGCAGCTCGACTAGCGGTCCCTACGAGCAGTACTTC	CASSSTSGPYEQYF
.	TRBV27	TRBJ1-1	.	TGTGCCAGCATCACGCCGGGGGGCGCTGAAGCTTTCTTT	CASITPGGAEAFF
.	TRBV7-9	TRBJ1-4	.	TGTGCCAGCAGCTTAGGCGGGAGGGGCCATGAAAAACTGTTTTTT	CASSLGGRGHEKLFF
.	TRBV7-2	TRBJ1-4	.	TGTGCCAGCAGCTTAGATCGGGGGACTAATGAAAAACTGTTTTTT	CASSLDRGTNEKLFF
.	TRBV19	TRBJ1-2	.	TGTGCCAGTAGTATAGATGCGTCCCTCTATGGCTACACCTTC	CASSIDASLYGYTF
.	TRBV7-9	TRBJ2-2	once	TGTGCCAGCAGCCAATTTGGGCAGGGGCGCACCGGGGAGCTGTTTTTT	CASSQFGQGRTGELFF
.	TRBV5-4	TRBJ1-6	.	TGTGCCAGCAGCCAGCGTGGACAGACTTATAATTCACCCCTCCACTTT	CASSQRGQTYNSPLHF
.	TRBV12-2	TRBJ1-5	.	TGTGCAAGTCGCTGGGACAGGGGGCGATCTCGGCCCCAGCATTTT	CASRWDRGRSRPQHF
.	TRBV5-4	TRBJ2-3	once	TGTGCCAGCACGGGGGGCACAGATACGCAGTATTTT	CASTGGTDTQYF
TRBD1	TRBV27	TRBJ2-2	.	TGTGCCAGCAGTAGGGGACAGTCGAACACCGGGGAGCTGTTTTTT	CASSRGQSNTGELFF
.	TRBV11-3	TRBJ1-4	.	TGTGCCAGCAGCCCGCGGACTAATGGTAATGAAAAACTGTTTTTT	CASSPRTNGNEKLFF
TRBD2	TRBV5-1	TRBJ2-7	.	TGCGCCAGCAGCTTTACTAGCGGGATCTACGAGCAGTACTTC	CASSFTSGIYEQYF
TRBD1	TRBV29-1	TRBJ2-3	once	TGCAGCCTGGGGCAGGGGGTCACAGATACGCAGTATTTT	CSLGQGVTDTQYF
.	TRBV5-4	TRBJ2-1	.	TGTGCCAGCAGCATACCCCCGACTGGCGGGTTCAATGAGCAGTTCTTC	CASSIPPTGGFNEQFF
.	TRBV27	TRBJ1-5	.	TGTGCCAGCAGTTTCCTCAATCAGCCCCAGCATTTT	CASSFLNQPQHF